This is a list of T cell receptor beta chains from one sample in a study of T-cell memory formation after mild COVID-19. Via MiXCR, TCRdb re-called the 5' RACE reads, giving one row per CDR3 protein. The sample has 150,000 to 200,000 distinct CDR3 sequences, around 18% seen once. Material: PBMCs or a T cell subset sorted from them (not recorded which). The receptors derive from a young man who had mild COVID-19 (a few samples of this study predate the infection). Cell type and time point are not known. Each CDR3 is given with its conserved first and last residue. D genes are given only for firm matches. Clone size is stated in some rows and not others, as once, few, many or a class when expanded.

d_call,j_call,clone_size,v_call,cdr3_length,cdr3_nt,cdr3_aa
NA,TRBJ2-1,few,TRBV5-1,12,TGCGCCAGCCACTCGGGGGGCGATGAGCAGTTCTTC,CASHSGGDEQFF
TRBD2,TRBJ2-2,NA,TRBV30,14,TGTGCCTGGGAACTAGCGGGGGTTACCGGGGAGCTGTTTTTT,CAWELAGVTGELFF
NA,TRBJ2-3,NA,TRBV29-1,15,TGCAGCGTTGAGGGCTACCGTGGGGCCACAGATACGCAGTATTTT,CSVEGYRGATDTQYF
NA,TRBJ2-1,NA,TRBV10-3,11,TGTGCCATCAGTGAATCGCAAGAGCAGTTCTTC,CAISESQEQFF
TRBD1,TRBJ2-1,few,TRBV5-1,16,TGCGCCAGCAGCCCCTTCCGACAGGGGCGTGACAATGAGCAGTTCTTC,CASSPFRQGRDNEQFF
NA,TRBJ2-3,NA,TRBV7-2,13,TGTGCCAGCAGCAGCCGAGAGGCAGATACGCAGTATTTT,CASSSREADTQYF
TRBD1,TRBJ1-5,few,TRBV5-4,14,TGTGCCAGCAGCTTGGCTGGACAGGATCAGCCCCAGCATTTT,CASSLAGQDQPQHF
TRBD1,TRBJ2-2,few,TRBV5-1,15,TGCGCCAGCAGCCCGACACAGGGGGCCATCGGGGAGCTGTTTTTT,CASSPTQGAIGELFF
NA,TRBJ2-3,NA,TRBV7-2,13,TGTGCCAGCAGCTACCGATACACAGATACGCAGTATTTT,CASSYRYTDTQYF
NA,TRBJ1-3,few,TRBV6-5,16,TGTGCCAGCAGTTACGGGACGGTCAGGGCTGGAAACACCATATATTTT,CASSYGTVRAGNTIYF
NA,TRBJ2-1,few,TRBV4-2,13,TGTGCCAGCAGCCCAGGACTCGACAATGAGCAGTTCTTC,CASSPGLDNEQFF
NA,TRBJ2-2,NA,TRBV5-5,13,TGTGCCAGCAGCCTTACAGACACCGGGGAGCTGTTTTTT,CASSLTDTGELFF
NA,TRBJ1-1,NA,TRBV9,15,TGTGCCAGCAGCGTAGGGTCCAGGGGAGGACTTGAAGCTTTCTTT,CASSVGSRGGLEAFF
TRBD1,TRBJ2-1,NA,TRBV20-1,14,TGCAGTGCCCCGCGACAGGGCGCCGACAATGAGCAGTTCTTC,CSAPRQGADNEQFF
NA,TRBJ1-1,few,TRBV9,14,TGTGCCAGCAGCGAACGGGGGACGAACACTGAAGCTTTCTTT,CASSERGTNTEAFF
NA,TRBJ2-5,NA,TRBV12-3/TRBV12-4,15,TGTGCCAGCAGCGGACGCCAGGGGATCCAAGAGACCCAGTACTTC,CASSGRQGIQETQYF
NA,TRBJ1-1,NA,TRBV7-2,13,TGTGCCAGCAGCCCCGCGGACAGAGTTGGAGCTTTCTTT,CASSPADRVGAFF
TRBD1,TRBJ2-6,NA,TRBV30,16,TGTGCCTGGCGGGGACAGGGGGCCTCTGGGGCCAACGTCCTGACTTTC,CAWRGQGASGANVLTF
NA,TRBJ2-5,few,TRBV2,14,TGTGCCAGCAGTCGGACGGACGTGGAAGAGACCCAGTACTTC,CASSRTDVEETQYF
NA,TRBJ1-3,few,TRBV27,14,TGTGCCAGCAGTCCGGGACTCCCTGGAAACACCATATATTTT,CASSPGLPGNTIYF
TRBD2,TRBJ2-7,few,TRBV7-2,13,TGTGCCAGCAGCCCCGGGGGGGGGTACGAGCAGTACTTC,CASSPGGGYEQYF
NA,TRBJ2-5,NA,TRBV12-3/TRBV12-4,13,TGTGCCAGCAGTTGGGGGGAAAGGGAGACCCAGTACTTC,CASSWGERETQYF
NA,TRBJ2-3,NA,TRBV19,12,TGTGCCAGTAGTAACAGCGGGGATACGCAGTATTTT,CASSNSGDTQYF
TRBD1,TRBJ1-2,few,TRBV30,14,TGTGCCTGCGAAGAGGGGGCGGATAACTATGGCTACACCTTC,CACEEGADNYGYTF
TRBD2,TRBJ2-2,NA,TRBV5-1,16,TGCGCCAGCAGCTCGTCTAGCGGGGGGGCAAACGGGGAGCTGTTTTTT,CASSSSSGGANGELFF
NA,TRBJ1-2,few,TRBV18,15,TGTGCCAGCTCACCACTGTCGGGGCCCAACTATGGCTACACCTTC,CASSPLSGPNYGYTF
NA,TRBJ1-1,few,TRBV20-1,14,TGCAGTGCCAAAGACTTAGTAGGAGTTCCTGAAGCTTTCTTT,CSAKDLVGVPEAFF
TRBD1,TRBJ1-4,NA,TRBV6-6,15,TGTGCCAGCAGTTACGGTCAGGGGGCGGGTGAAAAACTGTTTTTT,CASSYGQGAGEKLFF
TRBD1,TRBJ2-7,few,TRBV7-2,17,TGTGCCAGCACCCGAGGCTCGCGGACAGGGTTCTCCTACGAGCAGTACTTC,CASTRGSRTGFSYEQYF
TRBD1,TRBJ2-3,NA,TRBV9,15,TGTGCCAGCAGCGTAGCGACAGGGATCGCAGATACGCAGTATTTT,CASSVATGIADTQYF
NA,TRBJ1-6,NA,TRBV19,15,TGTGCCAGTAGTATGGGTGAGGGGATCGATTCACCCCTCCACTTT,CASSMGEGIDSPLHF
NA,TRBJ2-3,NA,TRBV4-1,14,TGCGCCAGCAGCCAGTCGGGGAGCACAGATACGCAGTATTTT,CASSQSGSTDTQYF
TRBD2,TRBJ2-1,NA,TRBV20-1,13,TGCAGTGCTACAGCCGGGGGGGCCTATGAGCAGTTCTTC,CSATAGGAYEQFF
NA,TRBJ1-4,few,TRBV9,15,TGTGCCAGCAGCCTCCGGGACTCAACTAATGAAAAACTGTTTTTT,CASSLRDSTNEKLFF
TRBD1,TRBJ1-3,NA,TRBV9,14,TGTGCCAGCAGCGTCGGGACAGGTCAAAACACCATATATTTT,CASSVGTGQNTIYF
NA,TRBJ1-5,NA,TRBV19,12,TGTGCCAGTAGTATCCTGAATCAGCCCCAGCATTTT,CASSILNQPQHF
TRBD1,TRBJ1-1,few,TRBV7-2,14,TGTGCCAGCAGCTCCTATGGGACAGGGACTGAAGCTTTCTTT,CASSSYGTGTEAFF
NA,TRBJ1-5,few,TRBV6-2/TRBV6-3,11,TGTGCCAGCAGTTACTGGGGGCCCCAGCATTTT,CASSYWGPQHF
TRBD1,TRBJ1-5,NA,TRBV5-5,17,TGTGCCAGCAGCCCCGGACAGGGTGGGGTTCTTTATCAGCCCCAGCATTTT,CASSPGQGGVLYQPQHF
NA,TRBJ2-1,NA,TRBV7-2,12,TGTGCCAGCAGCAGAAGTGTGAATGAGCAGTTCTTC,CASSRSVNEQFF
NA,TRBJ1-5,NA,TRBV4-3,15,TGCGCCAGCAGCCAGGTCCCGGGACGGGAGCAGCCCCAGCATTTT,CASSQVPGREQPQHF
NA,TRBJ2-2,NA,TRBV5-1,16,TGCGCCAGCAGCTACGCCGGAGGGTCGGACACCGGGGAGCTGTTTTTT,CASSYAGGSDTGELFF
TRBD1,TRBJ1-5,NA,TRBV9,16,TGTGCCAGCAGGTTTAGGACAGGGGAAGTCAATCAGCCCCAGCATTTT,CASRFRTGEVNQPQHF